This T cell receptor (beta chain) was sequenced during a study of post-analysis software for immune sequencing data. This clonotype came up many times. Its antigen is still unknown. The study, taken as a whole, reports: The authors found that F measure strongly co-clustered same-batch samples. The five TRBV segments detected at higher frequency in patients than in controls included TRBV5-6, TRBV5-1 and TRBV20-1.

Unique molecular identifiers had been added to the TCR beta cDNA libraries. In TCRdb, the PCR reads were re-called with MiXCR into one record per CDR3 protein. The repertoire holds roughly 580,000 distinct CDR3 sequences, roughly 45% seen once, with about 1.8% in the top ten. The germline V gene has CDR1 KGHDR and CDR2 SFDVKD. This CDR3 is built from 13 residues. V dropped 5 bases and J dropped 9 bases, with 13 bases sitting between them. The sequence came from a girl aged 5-17 years with multiple sclerosis. This chain links TRBV24-1 with TRBJ2-1; tentative D call: TRBD1 (5 bases). Source material: blood. The CDR3 nucleotides read TGTGCCACCAGTGGATCCCAGGGCAGTGAGCAGTTCTTC. Protein product: CATSGSQGSEQFF.